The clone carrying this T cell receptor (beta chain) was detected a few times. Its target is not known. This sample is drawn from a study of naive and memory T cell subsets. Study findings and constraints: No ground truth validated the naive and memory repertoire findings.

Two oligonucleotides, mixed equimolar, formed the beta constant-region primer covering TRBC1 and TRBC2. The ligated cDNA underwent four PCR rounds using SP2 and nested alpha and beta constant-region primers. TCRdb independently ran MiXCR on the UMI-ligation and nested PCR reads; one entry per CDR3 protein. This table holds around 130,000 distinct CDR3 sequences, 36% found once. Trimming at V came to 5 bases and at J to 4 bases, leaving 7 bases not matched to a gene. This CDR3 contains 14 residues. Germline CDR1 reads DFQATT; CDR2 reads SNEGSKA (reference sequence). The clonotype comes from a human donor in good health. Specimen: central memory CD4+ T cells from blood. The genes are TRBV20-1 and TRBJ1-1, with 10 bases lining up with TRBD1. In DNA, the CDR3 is TGCAGTGCTTCGACAGGGGGCAGGGGCACTGAAGCTTTCTTT. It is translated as CSASTGGRGTEAFF.